The T cell receptor (beta chain) described here comes from a study of blood T cell repertoires in COVID-19. Trimming removed 5 bases from V and 5 bases from J; junction bases left unmatched: 3. Germline V lookup: CDR1 KGHDR, CDR2 SFDVKD. The CDR3 totals 15 residues. Produced via immunoSEQ multiplex PCR; TCRdb's table is partial and in-frame only. Here the sample spans around 99,000 clones, around 80% being singletons. This clone was found a few times. This TCR derives from a man between 65 and 85 years old with acute or convalescent COVID-19. This chain joins TRBV24-1 and TRBJ2-3; 13 bases agree with TRBD2. The specimen sequenced was peripheral blood. Written as DNA, the CDR3 is TGTGCCACCAGTGGGGGACTAGCGGGGAAAGATACGCAGTATTTT. Encoded protein: CATSGGLAGKDTQYF.